This T cell receptor beta chain was recorded in a study of OX40 agonist ivuxolimab in advanced cancers. Sequenced by immunoSEQ multiplex PCR; TCRdb stores in-frame clones only, minus some. Among about 28,000 clones listed, approximately 84% were seen once. Germline V gene sequence: CDR1 SGHNT, CDR2 YYREEE (reference sequence). Trimming removed 3 bases from V and 7 bases from J, with 23 bases in between. CDR3 length: 16 residues. This sequence joins TRBV5-4 and TRBJ2-7; possibly TRBD1 for D (7 bases). The source was CD4+ or CD8+ T cells sorted from blood, collected in a trial of the OX40 agonist ivuxolimab. This clonotype was sampled from an adult with an advanced solid tumor such as melanoma, head and neck, liver or kidney cancer. The DNA for the CDR3 is TGTGCCAGCAGCTCCGCGGGACAGCGTTCGCTGGGGGAGCAGTACTTC. Amino acid sequence: CASSSAGQRSLGEQYF.